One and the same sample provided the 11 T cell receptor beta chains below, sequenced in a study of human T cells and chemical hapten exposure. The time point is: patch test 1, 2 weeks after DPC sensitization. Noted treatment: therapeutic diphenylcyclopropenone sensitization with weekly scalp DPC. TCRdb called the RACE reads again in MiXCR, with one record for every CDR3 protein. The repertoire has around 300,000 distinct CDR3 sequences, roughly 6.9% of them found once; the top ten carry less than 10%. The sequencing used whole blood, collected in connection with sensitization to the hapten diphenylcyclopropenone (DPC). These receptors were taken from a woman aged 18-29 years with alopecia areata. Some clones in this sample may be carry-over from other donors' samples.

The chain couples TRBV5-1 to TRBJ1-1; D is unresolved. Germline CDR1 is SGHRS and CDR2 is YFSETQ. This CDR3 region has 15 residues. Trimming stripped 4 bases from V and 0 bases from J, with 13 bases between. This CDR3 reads CASSTVYTMNTEAFF. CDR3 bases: TGCGCCAGCAGCACCGTGTACACTATGAACACTGAAGCTTTCTTT. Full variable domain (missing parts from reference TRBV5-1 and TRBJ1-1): KAGVTQTPRYLIKTRGQQVTLSCSPISGHRSVSWYQQTPGQGLQFLFEYFSETQRNKGNFPGRFSGRQFSNSRSEMNVSTLELGDSALYLCASSTVYTMNTEAFFGQGTRLTVV.

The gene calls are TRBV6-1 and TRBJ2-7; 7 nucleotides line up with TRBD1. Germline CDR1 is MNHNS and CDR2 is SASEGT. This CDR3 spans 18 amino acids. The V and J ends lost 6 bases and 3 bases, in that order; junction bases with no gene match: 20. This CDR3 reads CASRGISGTGAASYEQYF. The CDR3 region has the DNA TGTGCCAGCAGGGGTATCTCCGGCACAGGGGCGGCAAGCTACGAGCAGTACTTC.

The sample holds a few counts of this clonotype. In DNA, the CDR3 is TGTGCCAGCAGCTTCAGGGGTCGGAACACCGGGGAGCTGTTTTTT. It codes for CASSFRGRNTGELFF. The V gene is TRBV7-2, the J gene TRBJ2-2; D is possibly TRBD1 (6 bases). V dropped 3 bases and J dropped 1 base, with 9 bases sitting between them. Germline CDR1 and CDR2: SGHTA and FQGNSA. The CDR3 sequence is 15 residues long.

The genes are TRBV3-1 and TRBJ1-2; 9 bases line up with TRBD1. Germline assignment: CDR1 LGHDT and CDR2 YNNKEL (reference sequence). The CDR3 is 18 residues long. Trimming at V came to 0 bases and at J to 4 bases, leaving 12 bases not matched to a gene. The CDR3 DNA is TGTGCCAGCAGCCAAGAGTTAAGGACAGGGGCCGAGAGCTATGGCTACACCTTC. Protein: CASSQELRTGAESYGYTF.

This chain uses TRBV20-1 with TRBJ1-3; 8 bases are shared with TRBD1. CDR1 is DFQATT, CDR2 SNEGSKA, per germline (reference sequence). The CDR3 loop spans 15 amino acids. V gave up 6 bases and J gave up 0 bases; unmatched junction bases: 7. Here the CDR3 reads CSAADRASSGNTIYF. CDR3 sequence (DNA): TGCAGTGCCGCGGACAGGGCGTCCTCTGGAAACACCATATATTTT.

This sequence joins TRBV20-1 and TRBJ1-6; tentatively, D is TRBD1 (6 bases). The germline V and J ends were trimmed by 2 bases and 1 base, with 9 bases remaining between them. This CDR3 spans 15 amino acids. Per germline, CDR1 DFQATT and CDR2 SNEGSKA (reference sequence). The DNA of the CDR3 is TGCAGTGCTAGACGGGGGCGGTCCTATAATTCACCCCTCCACTTT. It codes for CSARRGRSYNSPLHF.

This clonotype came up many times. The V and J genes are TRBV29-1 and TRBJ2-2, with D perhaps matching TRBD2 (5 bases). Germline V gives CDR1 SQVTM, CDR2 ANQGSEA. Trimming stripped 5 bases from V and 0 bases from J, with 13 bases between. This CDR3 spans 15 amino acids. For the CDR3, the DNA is TGCAGCGTTCGACCAGGAGGATCGAACACCGGGGAGCTGTTTTTT. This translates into CSVRPGGSNTGELFF.

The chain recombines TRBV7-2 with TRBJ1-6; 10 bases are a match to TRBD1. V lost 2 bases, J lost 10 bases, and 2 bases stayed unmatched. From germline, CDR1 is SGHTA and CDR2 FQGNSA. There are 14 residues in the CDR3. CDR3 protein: CASSLLTGGSPLHF. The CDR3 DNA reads TGTGCCAGCAGCTTATTGACAGGGGGCTCACCCCTCCACTTT. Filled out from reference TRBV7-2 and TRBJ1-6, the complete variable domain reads GAGVSQSPSNKVTEKGKDVELRCDPISGHTALYWYRQSLGQGLEFLIYFQGNSAPDKSGLPSDRFSAERTGGSVSTLTIQRTQQEDSAVYLCASSLLTGGSPLHFGNGTRLTVT.

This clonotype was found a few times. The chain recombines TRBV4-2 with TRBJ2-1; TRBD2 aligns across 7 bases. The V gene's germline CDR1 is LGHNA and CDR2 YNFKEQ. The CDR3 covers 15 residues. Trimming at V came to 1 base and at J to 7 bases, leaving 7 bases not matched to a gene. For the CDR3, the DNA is TGTGCCAGCAGCCAAGTCGCGGGGGTTAGGAATGAGCAGTTCTTC. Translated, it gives CASSQVAGVRNEQFF.

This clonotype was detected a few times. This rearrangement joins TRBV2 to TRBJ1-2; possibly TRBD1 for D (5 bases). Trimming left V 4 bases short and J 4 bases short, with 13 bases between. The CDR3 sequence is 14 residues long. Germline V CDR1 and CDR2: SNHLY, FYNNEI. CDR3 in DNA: TGTGCCAGCAGTGTTGGACAACCAGTCTATGGCTACACCTTC. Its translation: CASSVGQPVYGYTF. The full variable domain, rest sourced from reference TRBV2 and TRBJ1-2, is EPEVTQTPSHQVTQMGQEVILRCVPISNHLYFYWYRQILGQKVEFLVSFYNNEISEKSEIFDDQFSVERPDGSNFTLKIRSTKLEDSAMYFCASSVGQPVYGYTFGSGTRLTVV.

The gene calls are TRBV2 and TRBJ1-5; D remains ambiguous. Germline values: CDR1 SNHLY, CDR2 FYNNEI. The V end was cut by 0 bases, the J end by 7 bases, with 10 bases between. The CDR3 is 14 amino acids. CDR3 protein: CASSEAREQQPQHF. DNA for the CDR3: TGTGCCAGCAGTGAAGCGAGGGAGCAGCAGCCCCAGCATTTT.